This T cell receptor beta chain was retrieved from a study of tumor and adjacent non-tumor tissue in lung cancer. For the study at large: On average, productive TCRbeta reads reached about 4.4 million per sample. General observations from the study: In normal lung, the top 100 clones were significantly more dominant than in tumor.

No cell sorting was done before RNA was extracted from the tissue. Chemotherapy-naive patients with new lung cancer underwent thoracic surgery in China, August–November 2014. TCRbeta libraries were built with three rounds of nested PCR, modified from ARM-PCR. In TCRdb, the multiplex PCR reads were re-called with MiXCR into one record per CDR3 protein. The sample includes 100,000 to 120,000 distinct CDR3 sequences, about 80% of them seen just once. In the case of this clonotype: The antigen is unknown.

CDR1 and CDR2 (germline): LGHNA, YNFKEQ. V was pared by 0 bases and J by 7 bases, with 9 bases between. The CDR3 runs to 13 residues. The rearrangement uses TRBV4-2 and TRBJ1-1; D uncertain. This receptor was obtained from a man between 65 and 85 years old with non-small cell lung cancer. The sequencing input was lung tumor tissue. The DNA of the CDR3 is TGTGCCAGCAGCCAAGATCAAGGACTTGAAGCTTTCTTT. It codes for CASSQDQGLEAFF.